The 8 T cell receptor beta chains below were found in one sample sequenced in a study of blood T cell repertoires in COVID-19. Sequencing used immunoSEQ multiplex PCR; TCRdb keeps in-frame clones, though not all of them. There are some 49,000 clones in the sample; 65% to 90% occur only once, and 20% to 25% lies in the top ten. Sequencing was done on a sample of peripheral blood. The receptors derive from a woman over 75 with COVID-19, enrolled during active disease.

V usage is TRBV6-5 and J usage is TRBJ2-1; 7 bases agree with TRBD2. Per the germline V gene, CDR1 is MNHEY and CDR2 is SVGAGI. V shed 6 bases and J 5 bases; nucleotides not matched to a gene: 7. This CDR3 is 14 amino acids long. The CDR3 region is CASRAGVGNNEQFF. CDR3 coding DNA: TGTGCCAGCAGGGCGGGAGTGGGTAACAATGAGCAGTTCTTC.

The chain carries TRBV7-2 and TRBJ2-2; 9 bases are a match to TRBD1. CDR1 and CDR2 (germline): SGHTA, FQGNSA. The trim removed 4 bases at V and 6 bases at J, leaving 6 bases unmatched. This CDR3 region has 15 residues. The CDR3 nucleotides read TGTGCCAGCAGCTCACAGGGGGCGCCCGCCGGGGAGCTGTTTTTT. Protein sequence: CASSSQGAPAGELFF.

V and J are TRBV23-1 and TRBJ2-1, with 7 nucleotides matching TRBD1. TRBV23-1 is an open reading frame whose function is uncertain. Trimming at V came to 3 bases and at J to 3 bases, leaving 17 bases not matched to a gene. This CDR3 spans 19 amino acids. CDR3 sequence: CASSHNHLQGWGNYNEQFF. CDR3 DNA sequence: TGCGCCAGCAGTCATAACCATTTACAGGGGTGGGGGAACTACAATGAGCAGTTCTTC.

This clone was detected only once. The CDR3 here is CASTPGQNYGYTF. CDR3 DNA: TGCGCCAGTACACCGGGACAAAACTATGGCTACACCTTC. V gene TRBV5-1 combines with J gene TRBJ1-2; TRBD1 is a possible D gene (6 bases). V lost 8 bases, J lost 2 bases, and 13 bases lay in between. This CDR3 is 13 amino acids long. Germline V gives CDR1 SGHRS, CDR2 YFSETQ.

In this sample, this clone turned up once. V gene TRBV3-1 (or the pseudogene TRBV3-2) combines with J gene TRBJ2-5; 8 bases map to TRBD2. Unmatched junction bases numbered 11, after V lost 4 bases and J lost 4 bases. The CDR3 is made up of 16 amino acids. Germline-derived CDR1 and CDR2 are LGHDT and YNNKEL (reference sequence). DNA for the CDR3: TGTGCCAGCAGCCTTTACTACAGCGGGAGTGGAGAGACCCAGTACTTC. Its translation: CASSLYYSGSGETQYF.

This chain uses TRBV6-6 with TRBJ1-5, with D possibly TRBD1 on 5 matching bases. The CDR3 runs to 14 residues. The germline V and J ends were trimmed by 4 bases and 2 bases, with 9 bases remaining between them. Per germline, CDR1 MNHNY and CDR2 SVGAGI (reference sequence). CDR3 protein: CASSLRGGNQPQHF. The CDR3 region has the DNA TGTGCCAGCAGTTTGCGGGGCGGCAATCAGCCCCAGCATTTT.

This clone was seen once. The rearrangement joins TRBV19 to TRBJ2-3; D might be TRBD2 (5 bases). V lost 3 bases, J lost 2 bases, and 9 bases lay in between. The CDR3 is made up of 14 amino acids. Germline loops: CDR1 LNHDA, CDR2 SQIVND (reference sequence). The CDR3 DNA follows: TGTGCCAGTAGTATCGGAGGCCTCACAGATACGCAGTATTTT. The encoded protein is CASSIGGLTDTQYF.

V is TRBV30 and J is TRBJ1-1, with TRBD1 as a possible D gene (6 bases). Germline assignment: CDR1 GTSNPN and CDR2 SVGIG (reference sequence). The ends were cut back, 3 bases at V and 5 bases at J, with 10 bases in the middle. CDR3 length: 12 amino acids. DNA of the CDR3: TGTGCCTGGAGCAGGGGTTCAACTGAAGCTTTCTTT. It codes for CAWSRGSTEAFF.